This is a list of T cell receptor beta chains from one sample in a study of blood T cell repertoires in COVID-19. Only in-frame clones appear in the TCRdb table, and some are missing; sequencing was by immunoSEQ multiplex PCR. The sample includes tens of thousands of clones, over 75% seen only once; the top ten take 11%. Material: peripheral blood. The receptors shown here come from a man between 65 and 80 years old with active or convalescent COVID-19. Each CDR3 is given with its conserved first and last residue. D genes are given only for firm matches. Clone size appears in some rows only: once, few, many, or a class for an expanded clone.

size: NA
J: TRBJ2-6
D: TRBD1
V: TRBV10-3
DNA: TGTGCCATCACCGCAGGGACAGGGTTCGGGGCCAACGTCCTGACTTTC
CDR3: CAITAGTGFGANVLTF

size: NA
J: TRBJ2-2
D: NA
V: TRBV5-1
DNA: TGCGCCAGCAGCCCTGGAGGGGTCGACACCGGGGAGCTGTTTTTT
CDR3: CASSPGGVDTGELFF

size: NA
J: TRBJ2-1
D: TRBD2
V: TRBV11-3
DNA: TGTGCCAGCAGCTTAGAGTGGACTAGCGGGAGCAATGAGCAGTTCTTC
CDR3: CASSLEWTSGSNEQFF

size: NA
J: TRBJ2-2
D: TRBD2
V: TRBV7-9
DNA: TGTGCCAGCAGCTTAGCTAGCGGGAGACCCGGGGAGCTGTTTTTT
CDR3: CASSLASGRPGELFF

size: NA
J: TRBJ2-2
D: TRBD2
V: TRBV2
DNA: TGTGCCAGCAGCGGCGGGAGGGCATACATCGGGGAGCTGTTTTTT
CDR3: CASSGGRAYIGELFF

size: NA
J: TRBJ2-1
D: NA
V: TRBV7-2
DNA: TGTGCCAGCAGCCTGTGGGCAAGCTACAATGAGCAGTTCTTC
CDR3: CASSLWASYNEQFF

size: NA
J: TRBJ1-1
D: TRBD1
V: TRBV6-1
DNA: TGTGCCAGCAGTGGGACCCCCGGGACAGGGGGTTTGTTTTACACTGAAGCTTTCTTT
CDR3: CASSGTPGTGGLFYTEAFF

size: NA
J: TRBJ2-1
D: TRBD1
V: TRBV7-3
DNA: TGTGCCAGCAGCCCAGCGACAGGGAACAATGAGCAGTTCTTC
CDR3: CASSPATGNNEQFF

size: NA
J: TRBJ1-5
D: NA
V: TRBV28
DNA: TGTGCCTCTAGGACAGTTTATCAGCCCCAGCATTTT
CDR3: CASRTVYQPQHF

size: NA
J: TRBJ1-2
D: NA
V: TRBV5-1
DNA: TGCGCCAGCAGCGAGGGGAGGGTAGACTATGGCTACACCTTC
CDR3: CASSEGRVDYGYTF

size: NA
J: TRBJ2-1
D: TRBD2
V: TRBV3-1/TRBV3-2
DNA: TGTGCCAGCAGCCAAGGCATGACTAGCGGGAGTATTGTTAATGAGCAGTTCTTC
CDR3: CASSQGMTSGSIVNEQFF

size: NA
J: TRBJ2-1
D: TRBD2
V: TRBV19
DNA: TGTGCCAGTAGTAGTGCACTAGCGGGAAATGAGCAGTTCTTC
CDR3: CASSSALAGNEQFF

size: NA
J: TRBJ2-7
D: TRBD2
V: TRBV3-1/TRBV3-2
DNA: TGTGCCAGCAGCCACAGCGGGACTGGTTACGAGCAGTACTTC
CDR3: CASSHSGTGYEQYF

size: NA
J: TRBJ1-1
D: NA
V: TRBV12-3/TRBV12-4
DNA: TGTGCCAGCAGTCGACAGGCTCTCACTGAAGCTTTCTTT
CDR3: CASSRQALTEAFF

size: NA
J: TRBJ2-2
D: TRBD2
V: TRBV3-1/TRBV3-2
DNA: TGTGCCAGCAGCCCTCGAATCTTAGCGGGAGGGAACACCGGGGAGCTGTTTTTT
CDR3: CASSPRILAGGNTGELFF

size: NA
J: TRBJ2-5
D: NA
V: TRBV10-3
DNA: TGTGCCATCAGTTCCAGCAGGGGGGCAGAGACCCAGTACTTC
CDR3: CAISSSRGAETQYF

size: NA
J: TRBJ2-5
D: NA
V: TRBV28
DNA: TGTGCCAGCAGTTCTGCAGGCGCCTCCCAAGAGACCCAGTACTTC
CDR3: CASSSAGASQETQYF

size: NA
J: TRBJ1-1
D: NA
V: TRBV6-5
DNA: TGTGCCAGCAGTTACTCTCCAGGGAGGGTCACTGAAGCTTTCTTT
CDR3: CASSYSPGRVTEAFF

size: NA
J: TRBJ2-7
D: NA
V: TRBV9
DNA: TGTGCCAGCAGCCCCACTGTCGGGACATCAAACTACGAGCAGTACTTC
CDR3: CASSPTVGTSNYEQYF

size: NA
J: TRBJ2-1
D: NA
V: TRBV16
DNA: TGTGCCAGCAGCCGGAGGCAGGCCAACTCCTACAATGAGCAGTTCTTC
CDR3: CASSRRQANSYNEQFF

size: NA
J: TRBJ1-3
D: NA
V: TRBV3-1/TRBV3-2
DNA: TGTGCCAGCAGCGGATACCGCCAATCAGGGGTGGACCCAAACAGCTCTGGAAACACCATATATTTT
CDR3: CASSGYRQSGVDPNSSGNTIYF

size: NA
J: TRBJ1-1
D: NA
V: TRBV2
DNA: TGTGCCAGCAGTTCCCTCCAGGGTGGCACTGAAGCTTTCTTT
CDR3: CASSSLQGGTEAFF

size: NA
J: TRBJ2-2
D: TRBD2
V: TRBV10-1
DNA: TGCGCCAGCATGAAGTGCGGGACTAAGAACACCGGGGAGCTGTTTTTT
CDR3: CASMKCGTKNTGELFF

size: NA
J: TRBJ2-7
D: NA
V: TRBV6-5
DNA: TGTGCCAGCGGAGCCGGGACCTACGAGCAGTACTTC
CDR3: CASGAGTYEQYF

size: NA
J: TRBJ1-1
D: NA
V: TRBV2
DNA: TGTGCCAGCAGTTGGGGCTGGAACACTGAAGCTTTCTTT
CDR3: CASSWGWNTEAFF

size: NA
J: TRBJ1-6
D: NA
V: TRBV28
DNA: TGTGCCAGCAGTTTCAGGGGAGATTCACCCCTCCACTTT
CDR3: CASSFRGDSPLHF

size: NA
J: TRBJ2-3
D: TRBD1
V: TRBV28
DNA: TGTGCCAGCAGGCGTAGGGACAGTCCGACGGTAGATACGCAGTATTTT
CDR3: CASRRRDSPTVDTQYF

size: once
J: TRBJ2-7
D: NA
V: TRBV27
DNA: TGTGCCAGCAGTTTAGAGGGGGCCTACGAGCAGTACTTC
CDR3: CASSLEGAYEQYF

size: NA
J: TRBJ1-2
D: NA
V: TRBV6-5
DNA: TGTGCCAGCAGTCCCTCCAGTTTGGGGACATATGGCTACACCTTC
CDR3: CASSPSSLGTYGYTF

size: once
J: TRBJ1-4
D: NA
V: TRBV28
DNA: TGTGCCAGCAGTTTACCAACGGAAGAGGTTAATGAAAAACTGTTTTTT
CDR3: CASSLPTEEVNEKLFF

size: NA
J: TRBJ1-1
D: NA
V: TRBV7-2
DNA: TGTGCCAGCAGCGGCAGGGGTTATGACACTGAAGCTTTCTTT
CDR3: CASSGRGYDTEAFF

size: NA
J: TRBJ1-2
D: TRBD1
V: TRBV10-3
DNA: TGTGCCATCAGCCGAATTGGCGACAGGGGTGACTATGGCTACACCTTC
CDR3: CAISRIGDRGDYGYTF

size: NA
J: TRBJ2-7
D: NA
V: TRBV25-1
DNA: TGTGCCAGCAGTGAAATGGAGGGGCTAGCGAGAAATCGTCAGTACTTC
CDR3: CASSEMEGLARNRQYF

size: NA
J: TRBJ2-3
D: NA
V: TRBV3-1/TRBV3-2
DNA: TGTGCCAGCAGCCCTTCGGGACTCCGCACAGATACGCAGTATTTT
CDR3: CASSPSGLRTDTQYF

size: NA
J: TRBJ1-1
D: NA
V: TRBV7-3
DNA: TGTGCCAGCAGCCCCGCGGGGGGCACCAATGAAGCTTTCTTT
CDR3: CASSPAGGTNEAFF

size: NA
J: TRBJ1-1
D: NA
V: TRBV30
DNA: TGTGCCTGGAATTTGAGGAACACTGAAGCTTTCTTT
CDR3: CAWNLRNTEAFF

size: NA
J: TRBJ2-5
D: NA
V: TRBV7-2
DNA: TGTGCCAGCAGCTTAGGATCCCCGGCAGGGGGGGAGACCCAGTACTTC
CDR3: CASSLGSPAGGETQYF

size: NA
J: TRBJ2-2
D: TRBD2
V: TRBV3-1/TRBV3-2
DNA: TGTGCCAGCAGCCAAGTCGGGACTAGCGGGAGGGCCTACACCGGGGAGCTGTTTTTT
CDR3: CASSQVGTSGRAYTGELFF

size: NA
J: TRBJ2-5
D: TRBD1
V: TRBV2
DNA: TGTGCCAGCAGTCGGGACAGGGAATCCCGAGAGACCCAGTACTTC
CDR3: CASSRDRESRETQYF

size: NA
J: TRBJ2-7
D: NA
V: TRBV6-5
DNA: TGTGCCAGCAGGAATGGACACTACGAGCAGTACTTC
CDR3: CASRNGHYEQYF

size: NA
J: TRBJ2-1
D: NA
V: TRBV9
DNA: TGTGCCAGCAGCGCCGTTGGTGGCAGCTACAATGAGCAGTTCTTC
CDR3: CASSAVGGSYNEQFF

size: NA
J: TRBJ1-5
D: TRBD1
V: TRBV28
DNA: TGTGCCAGCAGAAACCCGGACAGGGTGGCTCAGCCCCAGCATTTT
CDR3: CASRNPDRVAQPQHF

size: NA
J: TRBJ1-2
D: NA
V: TRBV28
DNA: TGTGCCAGCAGCTCTGGAGGGGCTAACTATGGCTACACCTTC
CDR3: CASSSGGANYGYTF

size: NA
J: TRBJ2-7
D: NA
V: TRBV6-5
DNA: TGTGCCAGTAGGGACTCAACTAGCTTGGAGCAGTACTTC
CDR3: CASRDSTSLEQYF

size: NA
J: TRBJ1-4
D: NA
V: TRBV5-6
DNA: TGTGCCAGCAGCTTGGGCGGCAACCCTAATGAAAAACTGTTTTTT
CDR3: CASSLGGNPNEKLFF